The next 8 T cell receptor beta chains were all read from a single sample in a study of graft-versus-host responses after intestinal transplantation. The method was immunoSEQ multiplex PCR; TCRdb's version includes in-frame clones alone and lacks a portion of them. This table has about 54,000 clones, about 90% appearing once. Here the sequenced sample was PBMCs, taken more than 650 days after intestinal transplant. The receptors here all came from a human patient who received an intestinal transplant, so some T cells may come from the graft donor.

The rearrangement joins TRBV4-2 to TRBJ1-4; D unclear. In germline, CDR1 is LGHNA, CDR2 YNFKEQ. With 2 bases removed from V and 10 bases from J, the gap between germline ends came to 11 bases. The CDR3 loop spans 13 amino acids. CDR3 nucleotides: TGTGCCAGCAGCCAAAGATTATATGGAAAACTGTTTTTT. Translated: CASSQRLYGKLFF.

V and J are TRBV5-5 and TRBJ2-1; no firm D call. The CDR3 runs to 13 residues. Trimming took off 6 bases at V and 8 bases at J, with 15 bases between the two ends. The V gene's germline CDR1 is SGHKS and CDR2 YYEKEE (reference sequence). The CDR3 DNA is TGTGCCAGCAATGGCCTGACCGGCGATGAGCAGTTCTTC. It translates to CASNGLTGDEQFF.

This chain connects TRBV9 to TRBJ2-3; perhaps D is TRBD1 or TRBD2 (7 bases each). The CDR3 runs 19 residues. Germline V gene sequence: CDR1 SGDLS, CDR2 YYNGEE. V was cut by 0 bases and J by 0 bases, with 20 bases left in between. Here the CDR3 reads CASSVGLRGRGVSTDTQYF. The CDR3 region has the DNA TGTGCCAGCAGCGTAGGTCTCAGGGGGAGGGGGGTTAGCACAGATACGCAGTATTTT.

The chain has TRBV5-1 and TRBJ2-7; D call uncertain. The CDR3 has 13 residues. Germline V gives CDR1 SGHRS, CDR2 YFSETQ. The ends were cut back, 4 bases at V and 1 base at J, with 9 bases in the middle. The CDR3 sequence is CASSPSGSYEQYF. The CDR3 DNA reads TGCGCCAGCAGCCCCTCCGGATCCTACGAGCAGTACTTC.

CDR3 residues: CASSGTAAPLSYEQYF. In nucleotides, the CDR3 is TGTGCCAGCAGCGGGACCGCTGCCCCTCTCTCCTACGAGCAGTACTTC. V gene TRBV2 combines with J gene TRBJ2-7; TRBD1 or TRBD2 may be the D gene (5 bases each). Trimming removed 6 bases from V and 0 bases from J, with 18 bases in between. The CDR3 sequence is 16 residues long. CDR1 is SNHLY, CDR2 FYNNEI, per germline.

The chain employs TRBV7-3 and TRBJ2-5; a weak D match, TRBD1 (6 bases). Germline-derived CDR1 and CDR2 are SGHTA and FQGTGA. The CDR3 extends over 13 amino acids. V lost 2 bases and J 4 bases, leaving 8 bases between the germline ends. This CDR3 reads CASSLVQGETQYF. CDR3 DNA: TGTGCCAGCAGCTTAGTACAGGGAGAGACCCAGTACTTC.

The rearrangement joins TRBV19 to TRBJ2-7; no definite D call. The germline V gene encodes CDR1 LNHDA and CDR2 SQIVND (reference sequence). Trimming took 3 bases from V and 0 from J, leaving 9 bases between them. The CDR3 loop spans 14 amino acids. CDR3 nucleotide sequence: TGTGCCAGTAGTATCGAGTTGTTCTCCTACGAGCAGTACTTC. Translating gives CASSIELFSYEQYF.

This clone is a singleton in its sample. The chain carries TRBV9 and TRBJ2-3; no reliable D call. Germline V lookup: CDR1 SGDLS, CDR2 YYNGEE. V shed 4 bases and J shed 2 bases, with 11 bases lying between them. This CDR3 is built from 14 residues. This chain's CDR3 is CASSSRVTTDTQYF. The CDR3 DNA reads TGTGCCAGCAGCAGCCGGGTTACCACAGATACGCAGTATTTT.